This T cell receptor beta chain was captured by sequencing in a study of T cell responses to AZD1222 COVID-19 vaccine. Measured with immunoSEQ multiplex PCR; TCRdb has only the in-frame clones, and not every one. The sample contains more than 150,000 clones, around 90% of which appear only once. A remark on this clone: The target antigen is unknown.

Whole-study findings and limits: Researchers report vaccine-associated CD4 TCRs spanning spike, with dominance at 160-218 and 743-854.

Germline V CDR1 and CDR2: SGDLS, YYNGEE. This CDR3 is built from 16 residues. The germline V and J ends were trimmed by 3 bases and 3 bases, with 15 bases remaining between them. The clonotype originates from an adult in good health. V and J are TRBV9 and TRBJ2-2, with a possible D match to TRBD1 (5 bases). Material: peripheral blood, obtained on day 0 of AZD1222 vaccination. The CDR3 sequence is CASSALGQGHTGELFF. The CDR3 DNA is TGTGCCAGCAGCGCCTTAGGACAAGGACACACCGGGGAGCTGTTTTTT.